A single TCR beta chain is shown here with its context. As yet, its antigen is unknown. These data originate in a study of monozygotic twins with inflammatory bowel disease. TCRdb re-called the 5' RACE reads and gives one entry per CDR3 protein, without DNA. Its clone listing holds approximately 400,000 distinct CDR3 sequences. CDR3 length: 14 amino acids. Per germline, CDR1 DFQATT and CDR2 SNEGSKA (reference sequence). General study findings and limits: Those with IBD had lower TCRbeta diversity (inverse Simpson) than their healthy co-twins did.

The sample comprised blood. The rearrangement joins TRBV20-1 to TRBJ2-7; TCRdb's D call, TRBD1, is unchecked because there is no DNA. This sequence originates from a human donor with ulcerative colitis or Crohn's disease, or a healthy co-twin of an affected twin (not recorded which). This CDR3 reads CSATDRSIRGEQYF.